These 23 T cell receptor beta chains originate from one sample sequenced in a study of memory CD4+ T cells and cytomegalovirus serostatus. Using immunoSEQ multiplex PCR, the repertoire was profiled, and TCRdb retains in-frame clones only, with some absent. The sample records some 80,000 clones, about 85% being singletons. Single viable CD3+CD4+CD8-CD45RO+ cells were sorted as the memory CD4+ T cells. The sequenced sample was memory CD4+ T cells from blood. The source of these receptors is an adult in good health and CMV-seronegative.

This chain links TRBV6-1 with TRBJ1-2; D perhaps matches TRBD1 (6 bases). The CDR3 totals 15 residues. The V end was cut by 6 bases, the J end by 3 bases, with 17 bases between. Germline values: CDR1 MNHNS, CDR2 SASEGT. CDR3: CASRPTGKGDYGYTF. CDR3 bases: TGTGCCAGCAGACCAACAGGGAAGGGAGACTATGGCTACACCTTC.

The chain employs TRBV19 and TRBJ1-1, with D hard to call. This CDR3 has 13 residues. Germline assignment: CDR1 LNHDA and CDR2 SQIVND (reference sequence). V lost 3 bases and J 6 bases, leaving 11 bases between the germline ends. DNA for the CDR3: TGTGCCAGTAGTATTAAGGACGGAGCTGAAGCTTTCTTT. This sequence encodes CASSIKDGAEAFF.

In this sample, this clone turned up a few times. This chain links TRBV9 with TRBJ2-7, with 11 bases fitting TRBD1. This CDR3 comprises 14 residues. Germline trimming cut 3 bases from V and 7 bases from J; bases unmatched to any gene: 6. Germline lookup yields CDR1 SGDLS and CDR2 YYNGEE. CDR3 region: CASSGGQGAREQYF. The DNA for the CDR3 is TGTGCCAGCAGCGGAGGACAGGGGGCACGGGAGCAGTACTTC.

This sequence joins TRBV6-5 and TRBJ1-6; D is perhaps TRBD1 (5 bases). The V end was cut by 0 bases, the J end by 10 bases, with 13 bases between. Germline V lookup: CDR1 MNHEY, CDR2 SVGAGI. The CDR3 loop spans 15 amino acids. The DNA for the CDR3 is TGTGCCAGCAGTTACTCTGATGGGGGAGGGTCACCCCTCCACTTT. Its protein product is CASSYSDGGGSPLHF.

This chain joins TRBV6-1 and TRBJ2-7; tentative D call: TRBD2 (6 bases). Trimming removed 2 bases at V and 7 bases at J, with 15 bases between. Germline-derived CDR1 and CDR2 are MNHNS and SASEGT. This CDR3 contains 14 residues. CDR3 nucleotide sequence: TGTGCCAGCAGTGAAAATTGGAGCGGGTTGGAGCAGTACTTC. The encoded protein is CASSENWSGLEQYF.

The V call is TRBV27, the J call TRBJ2-1, with D possibly matching TRBD1 (5 bases). CDR3 length: 14 amino acids. V was shortened by 2 bases and J by 2 bases, with 7 bases between the two germline ends. Germline lookup yields CDR1 MNHEY and CDR2 SMNVEV (reference sequence). The CDR3, as DNA: TGTGCCAGCAGTTTAGCAGGGACCTACAATGAGCAGTTCTTC. As protein: CASSLAGTYNEQFF.

V gene TRBV4-3 combines with J gene TRBJ2-2; weak D call: TRBD2 (5 bases). V was trimmed by 2 bases and J by 1 base, leaving 20 bases between them. Germline V gives CDR1 LGHNA, CDR2 YSLEER. This CDR3 contains 19 residues. CDR3 coding DNA: TGCGCCAGCAGCCAATCACCTGCCGGGATCCTCGGGAACACCGGGGAGCTGTTTTTT. It yields the protein CASSQSPAGILGNTGELFF.

This clone was picked up one time. The CDR3 DNA reads as TGTGCCAGCAGCCCCGCCTACGAGCAGTACTTC. Amino acids: CASSPAYEQYF. V gene TRBV7-9 combines with J gene TRBJ2-7; no clear D. Trimming took 5 bases from V and 2 from J, leaving 4 bases between them. CDR1 SEHNR and CDR2 FQNEAQ come from the germline V gene (reference sequence). The CDR3 spans 11 residues.

The V call is TRBV30, the J call TRBJ1-6; D uncertain. This CDR3 contains 15 residues. The V and J ends lost 6 bases and 0 bases respectively, with 12 bases between them. From germline, CDR1 is GTSNPN and CDR2 SVGIG (reference sequence). The CDR3 DNA reads TGTGCCTGCCAAGACGGGAGCTCCTATAATTCACCCCTCCACTTT. Translating it yields CACQDGSSYNSPLHF. Full variable domain (rest looked up from reference TRBV30 and TRBJ1-6): SQTIHQWPATLVQPVGSPLSLECTVEGTSNPNLYWYRQAAGRGLQLLFYSVGIGQISSEVPQNLSASRPQDRQFILSSKKLLLSDSGFYLCACQDGSSYNSPLHFGNGTRLTVT.

The V gene is TRBV27, the J gene TRBJ1-2; D unclear. Germline V gene sequence: CDR1 MNHEY, CDR2 SMNVEV (reference sequence). CDR3 length: 14 amino acids. V was trimmed by 2 bases and J by 9 bases, leaving 16 bases between them. DNA for the CDR3: TGTGCCAGCAGTTTAGGATCCGGATTCCTTAGCTACACCTTC. Translated: CASSLGSGFLSYTF.

The rearrangement uses TRBV5-1 and TRBJ2-5, with D hard to call. Germline assignment: CDR1 SGHRS and CDR2 YFSETQ. The V end was cut by 0 bases, the J end by 0 bases, with 12 bases between. The CDR3 has 16 amino acids. As DNA, the CDR3 is TGCGCCAGCAGCTTGGCTGGCAACATAAACCAAGAGACCCAGTACTTC. It yields the protein CASSLAGNINQETQYF.

V and J are TRBV6-6 and TRBJ2-1; D is possibly TRBD1 (5 bases). Germline-derived CDR1 and CDR2 are MNHNY and SVGAGI (reference sequence). The CDR3 totals 14 residues. V lost 0 bases and J 4 bases, leaving 7 bases between the germline ends. CDR3: CASSYSDSYNEQFF. DNA for the CDR3: TGTGCCAGCAGTTACTCTGACAGTTACAATGAGCAGTTCTTC.

The V and J genes are TRBV5-4 and TRBJ1-4; D not resolved. Trimming stripped 4 bases from V and 6 bases from J, with 13 bases between. Germline V gene data show CDR1 as SGHNT and CDR2 as YYREEE (reference sequence). The CDR3 runs 14 residues. The chain's CDR3 is CASSPPGRDEKLFF. The CDR3, as DNA: TGTGCCAGCAGCCCGCCTGGTCGGGATGAAAAACTGTTTTTT. Based on the CDR3 plus reference TRBV5-4 and TRBJ1-4, the full variable domain is ETGVTQSPTHLIKTRGQQVTLRCSSQSGHNTVSWYQQALGQGPQFIFQYYREEENGRGNFPPRFSGLQFPNYSSELNVNALELDDSALYLCASSPPGRDEKLFFGSGTQLSVL.

This clone was counted a single time. The genes are TRBV10-1 and TRBJ2-1, with 11 bases matching TRBD2. Germline CDR1 is WNHNN and CDR2 is SYGVQD (reference sequence). The CDR3 spans 15 residues. Losses at the gene ends were 5 bases for V and 2 bases for J; bases not matched to a gene: 2. In DNA form, the CDR3 reads TGCGCCAGCAGTTCTAGCGGGGGGACCTACAATGAGCAGTTCTTC. Residues: CASSSSGGTYNEQFF.

The chain employs TRBV10-3 and TRBJ1-5; D is unresolved. The CDR3 length is 13 residues. Germline assignment: CDR1 ENHRY and CDR2 SYGVKD. V was pared by 5 bases and J by 5 bases, with 10 bases between. Here the CDR3 reads CAISKATDQPQHF. The DNA of the CDR3 is TGTGCCATCAGTAAGGCCACGGATCAGCCCCAGCATTTT.

The chain employs TRBV30 and TRBJ1-2; 10 bases agree with TRBD1. The CDR3 is 14 amino acids. Germline V gene lookup returns CDR1 GTSNPN and CDR2 SVGIG (reference sequence). With 5 bases clipped from V and 8 bases from J, the junction kept 11 bases outside the gene matches. CDR3 amino acids: CAWLPTGGAGGYTF. In nucleotides, the CDR3 is TGTGCCTGGCTACCGACAGGGGGCGCTGGGGGCTACACCTTC. Based on the CDR3 plus reference TRBV30 and TRBJ1-2, the full variable domain is SQTIHQWPATLVQPVGSPLSLECTVEGTSNPNLYWYRQAAGRGLQLLFYSVGIGQISSEVPQNLSASRPQDRQFILSSKKLLLSDSGFYLCAWLPTGGAGGYTFGSGTRLTVV.

The chain links TRBV12-5 to TRBJ2-6; D might be TRBD2 (5 bases). The germline V gene has CDR1 LGHNT and CDR2 FRNRAP. The CDR3 loop spans 14 amino acids. V was clipped by 5 bases and J by 2 bases, with 7 bases between them. CDR3 DNA sequence: TGTGCTAGTGGTAAGGAGGCTGGGGCCAACGTCCTGACTTTC. Residues: CASGKEAGANVLTF. Supplemented by reference TRBV12-5 and TRBJ2-6, the full variable domain reads DARVTQTPRHKVTEMGQEVTMRCQPILGHNTVFWYRQTMMQGLELLAYFRNRAPLDDSGMPKDRFSAEMPDATLATLKIQPSEPRDSAVYFCASGKEAGANVLTFGAGSRLTVL.

CDR3 in amino acids: CASSPRAGSTDTQYF. The CDR3 nucleotides read TGTGCCAGCAGCCCTAGAGCGGGTAGCACAGATACGCAGTATTTT. The chain is built from TRBV7-2 and TRBJ2-3; tentatively, D is TRBD2 (6 bases). Trimming left V 5 bases short and J 0 bases short, with 12 bases between. The length of the CDR3 is 15 residues. Germline V gene sequence: CDR1 SGHTA, CDR2 FQGNSA.

The chain joins TRBV28 to TRBJ2-1; 8 nucleotides line up with TRBD1. The CDR3 covers 14 residues. V trimming: 6 bases; J trimming: 8 bases; junction bases outside the gene matches: 9. The V gene's germline CDR1 is MDHEN and CDR2 SYDVKM. This chain's CDR3 is CASRGQGISYEQFF. The CDR3 bases are TGTGCCAGCAGAGGACAGGGTATTTCATATGAGCAGTTCTTC.

J is TRBJ1-5 and V is TRBV27; 11 bases align to TRBD1. Germline CDR1 is MNHEY and CDR2 is SMNVEV (reference sequence). This CDR3 comprises 20 residues. J lost 3 bases, V lost 0 bases, and 13 bases had no gene match. The CDR3 DNA is TGTGCCAGCAGTTTATCGGTCCCAGGACAGGGGGCTATTTACAATCAGCCCCAGCATTTT. Its protein is CASSLSVPGQGAIYNQPQHF.

This clone was seen only once. The J gene is TRBJ2-3, the V gene TRBV10-1, with 10 bases aligning to TRBD1. CDR3 length equals 16 residues. V was pared by 4 bases and J by 4 bases, with 8 bases of the junction left unmatched. Germline values: CDR1 WNHNN, CDR2 SYGVQD (reference sequence). CDR3 protein: CASSVTLGQGADTQYF. CDR3 in DNA: TGCGCCAGCAGTGTAACCTTAGGACAGGGGGCAGATACGCAGTATTTT.

This clone was counted between two and nine times. The chain links TRBV7-2 to TRBJ1-2, with D possibly being TRBD1 (5 bases). V lost 3 bases to trimming and J lost 6 bases, with 11 bases between them. Looked up from germline, CDR1 is SGHTA and CDR2 is FQGNSA. The CDR3 sequence is 13 residues long. This CDR3 is CASSFSRGDGYTF. CDR3 DNA sequence: TGTGCCAGCAGCTTTAGTAGGGGAGATGGCTACACCTTC.

The chain links TRBV5-4 to TRBJ1-2, with TRBD1 as a possible D gene (5 bases). Deletions cut 4 bases from V and 10 bases from J, with 11 bases between. The CDR3 is made up of 11 amino acids. CDR1 is SGHNT and CDR2 is YYREEE in the germline V gene (reference sequence). The CDR3 coding sequence is TGTGCCAGCAGCCGGTGGGGGGACTACACCTTC. Translated: CASSRWGDYTF.